This TCR beta chain was obtained from a study of T cell changes during pregnancy in multiple sclerosis (dated by TCRdb to about 2019). For context, the study as a whole: The study examined how the T cell repertoire changed over the course of pregnancy in women with multiple sclerosis.

The library relied on the immunoSEQ multiplex PCR assay. The table was pulled from immuneACCESS by TCRdb, which kept in-frame rearrangements only. Such tables lose some clones; where checked, under half of the loss comes from unresolved V genes, and the rest has no known cause. For this sample there are around 33,000 clones; around nine tenths appear just once. About 7.5% of the sample goes to the ten largest clones. Points on this clone: The antigen it binds to is not known. No base qualities exist here, and no much larger clone lies one base off it.

V is clipped by 7 bases and J by 2 bases, and the sequence between their germline boundaries is 15 bases long. Based on the germline V gene (reference sequence), the CDR1 and CDR2 sequences are LNHDA and SQIVND. Inclusive of the bounding cysteine and phenylalanine, the CDR3 is 16 residues long. Only the CDR3 region is kept as DNA, spanning 48 bases read in frame from base 1. The clonotype was recovered from a female donor with multiple sclerosis, enrolled in a pregnancy study. The chain is encoded by TRBV19 joined to TRBJ2-6; the best D guess is TRBD2, with 5 bases matching. The source material was CD8+ T cells from peripheral blood mononuclear cells, sampled before pregnancy. The CDR3: CASIGELVTGANVLTF. The DNA sequence is TGTGCCAGTATCGGGGAATTAGTCACTGGGGCCAACGTCCTGACTTTC.